The entry that follows covers one T cell receptor (beta chain) sequence. The entry originates in a study of T cell responses to AZD1222 COVID-19 vaccine. TCRdb keeps only in-frame clones here, not all; method: immunoSEQ multiplex PCR. The sample yields approximately 70,000 clones, around 84% seen once. Per the germline V gene, CDR1 is SGHRS and CDR2 is YFSETQ. The CDR3 covers 14 residues. Trimming cost V 0 bases and J 2 bases, with 7 bases left between them. The chain employs TRBV5-1 and TRBJ2-3; D not certain. The sequences come from peripheral blood, collected on day 0 of AZD1222 vaccination. This receptor was identified in an adult in good health. As DNA, the CDR3 is TGCGCCAGCAGCTTGGGCCTGGCCACAGATACGCAGTATTTT. Encoded protein: CASSLGLATDTQYF. The full variable domain, rest sourced from reference TRBV5-1 and TRBJ2-3, is KAGVTQTPRYLIKTRGQQVTLSCSPISGHRSVSWYQQTPGQGLQFLFEYFSETQRNKGNFPGRFSGRQFSNSRSEMNVSTLELGDSALYLCASSLGLATDTQYFGPGTRLTVL.